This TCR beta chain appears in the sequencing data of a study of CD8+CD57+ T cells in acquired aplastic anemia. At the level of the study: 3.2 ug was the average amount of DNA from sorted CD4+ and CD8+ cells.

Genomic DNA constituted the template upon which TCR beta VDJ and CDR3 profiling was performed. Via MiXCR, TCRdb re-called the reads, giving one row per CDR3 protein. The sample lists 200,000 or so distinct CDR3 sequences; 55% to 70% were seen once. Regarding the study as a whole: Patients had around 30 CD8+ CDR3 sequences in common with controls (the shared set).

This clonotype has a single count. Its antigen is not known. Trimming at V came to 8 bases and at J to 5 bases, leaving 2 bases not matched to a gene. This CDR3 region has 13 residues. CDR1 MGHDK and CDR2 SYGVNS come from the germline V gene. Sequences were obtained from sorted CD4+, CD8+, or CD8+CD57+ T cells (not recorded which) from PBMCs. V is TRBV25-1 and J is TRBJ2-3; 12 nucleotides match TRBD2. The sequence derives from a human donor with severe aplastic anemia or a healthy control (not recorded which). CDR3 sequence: CASGLAGRDTQYF. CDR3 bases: TGTGCCAGCGGACTAGCGGGAAGAGATACGCAGTATTTT. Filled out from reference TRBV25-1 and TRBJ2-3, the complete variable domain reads EADIYQTPRYLVIGTGKKITLECSQTMGHDKMYWYQQDPGMELHLIHYSYGVNSTEKGDLSSESTVSRIRTEHFPLTLESARPSHTSQYLCASGLAGRDTQYFGPGTRLTVL.